This note documents a single TCR beta chain sequence. The antigen is not known. The CDR3 is 12 residues long. V dropped 0 bases and J dropped 6 bases, with 5 bases sitting between them. TCRdb's copy holds only in-frame clones and misses some; the assay was immunoSEQ multiplex PCR. This sample has about 28,000 clones, with 70% to 75% found just once. The source of the sample is a study of vaccination effects on CD4 cells after COVID-19. The study, taken as a whole, reports: Late after vaccination, infection- and vaccine-induced clones showed marked clonal contraction.

Antigen-specific CD4+ T cells were first expanded with viral peptide pools by the ViraFEST assay and only then sequenced. Scientists isolated CD4+ T cells after a roughly nine-day culture period ended. Participants were vaccinated with two doses of either the BNT162b2 or mRNA-1273 vaccine. Every well housed around 2.1 million PBMC, which grew in culture alongside around 10 IU/ml IL-2 and about 10 ug/ml peptides. Specimen: CD4+ T cells from PBMCs cultured with HCoV-NL63 spike peptides, collected after COVID-19 vaccination. The source is a human donor who received a COVID-19 vaccine. This rearrangement joins TRBV12-3 or TRBV12-4 to TRBJ1-2; D is unclear. CDR3 nucleotide sequence: TGTGCCAGCAGTTTAGCGCAGAATGGCTACACCTTC. Translating it yields CASSLAQNGYTF.